This TCR beta chain emerged from a study of spatial heterogeneity in lung cancer. This clonotype was seen more than once but under ten times. Its antigen is unknown. Via MiXCR, TCRdb re-called the 5' RACE reads, giving one row per CDR3 protein. The table includes roughly 4,100 distinct CDR3 sequences, roughly 6.3% detected once. The CDR3 loop spans 15 amino acids. Deletions cut 8 bases from V and 2 bases from J, with 16 bases between. Germline V CDR1 and CDR2: SGHDN, FVKESK. Points from the study as a whole: Counts of expanded alpha and beta TCRs within tumors tracked the tumor nonsynonymous mutation count.

Sample time point: sample taken at primary tumor resection. V gene TRBV14 combines with J gene TRBJ2-1; a weak D match, TRBD1 (6 bases). This receptor was obtained from a male donor with early-stage non-small cell lung cancer. The starting material was lung tumor tissue, obtained at surgery. The CDR3, as DNA: TGTGCCAGCGCCCTAACCGGGACAACCTACAATGAGCAGTTCTTC. This gives the protein CASALTGTTYNEQFF.